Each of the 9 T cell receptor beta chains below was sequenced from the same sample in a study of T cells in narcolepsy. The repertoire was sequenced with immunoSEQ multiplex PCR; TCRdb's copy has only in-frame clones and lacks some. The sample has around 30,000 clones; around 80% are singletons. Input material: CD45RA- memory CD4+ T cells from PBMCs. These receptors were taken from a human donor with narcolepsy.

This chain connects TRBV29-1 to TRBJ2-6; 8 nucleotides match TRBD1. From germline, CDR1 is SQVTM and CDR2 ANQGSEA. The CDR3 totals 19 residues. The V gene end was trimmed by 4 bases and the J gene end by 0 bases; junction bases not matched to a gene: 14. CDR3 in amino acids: CSVAPSKSTGGSGANVLTF. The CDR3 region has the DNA TGCAGCGTTGCTCCCTCAAAGTCTACAGGGGGCTCTGGGGCCAACGTCCTGACTTTC.

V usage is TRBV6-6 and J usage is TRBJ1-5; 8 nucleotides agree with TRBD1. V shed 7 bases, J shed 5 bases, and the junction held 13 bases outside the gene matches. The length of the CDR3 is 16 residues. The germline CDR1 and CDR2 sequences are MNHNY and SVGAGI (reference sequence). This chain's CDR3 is CASNAGQGRTDQPQHF. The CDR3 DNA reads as TGTGCCAGCAACGCTGGACAGGGCAGGACGGATCAGCCCCAGCATTTT.

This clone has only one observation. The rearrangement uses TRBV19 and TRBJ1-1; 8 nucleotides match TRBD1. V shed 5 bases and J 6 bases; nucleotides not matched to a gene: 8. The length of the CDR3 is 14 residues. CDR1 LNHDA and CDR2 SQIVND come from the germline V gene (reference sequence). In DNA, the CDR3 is TGTGCCAGTAGTCAGACGGGACAGGTACCTGAAGCTTTCTTT. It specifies CASSQTGQVPEAFF.

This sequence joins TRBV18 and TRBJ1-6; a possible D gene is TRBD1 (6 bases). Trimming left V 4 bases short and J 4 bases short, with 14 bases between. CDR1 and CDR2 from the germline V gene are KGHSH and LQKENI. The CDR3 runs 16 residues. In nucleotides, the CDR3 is TGTGCCAGCTCACGCACAGGGAAGCGGTATAATTCACCCCTCCACTTT. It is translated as CASSRTGKRYNSPLHF.

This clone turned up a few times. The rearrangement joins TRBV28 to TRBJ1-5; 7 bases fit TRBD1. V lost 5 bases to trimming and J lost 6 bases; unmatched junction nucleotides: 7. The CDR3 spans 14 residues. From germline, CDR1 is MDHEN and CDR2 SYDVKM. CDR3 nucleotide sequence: TGTGCCAGCAGTACCACAGGGGCCCTTCAGCCCCAGCATTTT. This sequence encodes CASSTTGALQPQHF.

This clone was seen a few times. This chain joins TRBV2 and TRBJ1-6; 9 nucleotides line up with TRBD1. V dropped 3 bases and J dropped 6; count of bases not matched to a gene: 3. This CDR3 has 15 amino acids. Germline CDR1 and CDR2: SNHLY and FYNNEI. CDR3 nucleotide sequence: TGTGCCAGCAGTGAGTTGGGACAGGGTAATTCACCCCTCCACTTT. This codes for CASSELGQGNSPLHF. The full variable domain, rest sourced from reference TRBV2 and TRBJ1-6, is EPEVTQTPSHQVTQMGQEVILRCVPISNHLYFYWYRQILGQKVEFLVSFYNNEISEKSEIFDDQFSVERPDGSNFTLKIRSTKLEDSAMYFCASSELGQGNSPLHFGNGTRLTVT.

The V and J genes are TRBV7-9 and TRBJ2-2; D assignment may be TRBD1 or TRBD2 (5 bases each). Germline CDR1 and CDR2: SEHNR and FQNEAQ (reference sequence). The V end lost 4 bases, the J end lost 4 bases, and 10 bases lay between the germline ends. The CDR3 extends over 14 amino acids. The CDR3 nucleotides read TGTGCCAGCAGCTCACGAGGGGTCACCGGGGAGCTGTTTTTT. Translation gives CASSSRGVTGELFF.

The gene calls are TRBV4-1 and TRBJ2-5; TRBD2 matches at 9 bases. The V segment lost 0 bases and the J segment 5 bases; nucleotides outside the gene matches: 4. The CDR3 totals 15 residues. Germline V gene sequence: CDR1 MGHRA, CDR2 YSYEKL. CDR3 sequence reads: CASSQEGLAGETQYF. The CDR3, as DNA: TGCGCCAGCAGCCAAGAGGGACTAGCCGGGGAGACCCAGTACTTC.

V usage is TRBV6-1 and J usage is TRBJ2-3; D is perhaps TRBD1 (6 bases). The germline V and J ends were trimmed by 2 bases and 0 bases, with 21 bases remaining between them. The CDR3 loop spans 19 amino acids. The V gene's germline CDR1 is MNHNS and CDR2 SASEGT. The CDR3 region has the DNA TGTGCCAGCAGTGAACTCCCCACGACGACAGGATTTAGCACAGATACGCAGTATTTT. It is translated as CASSELPTTTGFSTDTQYF.